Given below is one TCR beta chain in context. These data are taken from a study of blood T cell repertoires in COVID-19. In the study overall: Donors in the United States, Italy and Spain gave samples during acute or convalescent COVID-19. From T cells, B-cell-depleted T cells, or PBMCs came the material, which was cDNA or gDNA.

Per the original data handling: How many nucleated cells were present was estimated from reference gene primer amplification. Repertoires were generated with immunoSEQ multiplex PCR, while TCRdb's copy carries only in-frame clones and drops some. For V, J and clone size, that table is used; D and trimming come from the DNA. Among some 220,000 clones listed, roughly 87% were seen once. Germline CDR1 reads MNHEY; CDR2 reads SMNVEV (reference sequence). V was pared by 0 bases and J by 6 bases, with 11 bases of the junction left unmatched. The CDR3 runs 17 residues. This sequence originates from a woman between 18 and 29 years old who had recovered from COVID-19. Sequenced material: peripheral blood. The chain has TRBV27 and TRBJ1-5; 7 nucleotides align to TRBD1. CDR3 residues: CASSLSSVGTVPQPQHF. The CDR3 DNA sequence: TGTGCCAGCAGTTTATCCTCGGTAGGGACAGTTCCTCAGCCCCAGCATTTT.